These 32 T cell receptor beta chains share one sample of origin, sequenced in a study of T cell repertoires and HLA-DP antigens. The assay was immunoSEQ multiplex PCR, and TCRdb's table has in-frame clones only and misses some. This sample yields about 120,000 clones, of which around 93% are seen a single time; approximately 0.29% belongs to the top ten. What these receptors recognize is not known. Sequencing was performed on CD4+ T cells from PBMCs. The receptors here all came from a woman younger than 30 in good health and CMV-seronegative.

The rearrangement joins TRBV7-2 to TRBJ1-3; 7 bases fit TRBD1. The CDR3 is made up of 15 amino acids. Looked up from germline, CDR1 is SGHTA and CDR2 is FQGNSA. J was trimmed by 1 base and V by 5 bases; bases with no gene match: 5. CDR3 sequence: CASSRQGGSGNTIYF. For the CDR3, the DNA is TGTGCCAGCAGCAGACAGGGCGGGTCTGGAAACACCATATATTTT.

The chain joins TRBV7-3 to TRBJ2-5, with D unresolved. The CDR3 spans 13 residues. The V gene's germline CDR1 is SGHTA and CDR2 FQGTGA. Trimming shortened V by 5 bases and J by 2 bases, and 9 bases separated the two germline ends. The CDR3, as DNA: TGTGCCAGCAGCATCGGGTATCAAGAGACCCAGTACTTC. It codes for CASSIGYQETQYF.

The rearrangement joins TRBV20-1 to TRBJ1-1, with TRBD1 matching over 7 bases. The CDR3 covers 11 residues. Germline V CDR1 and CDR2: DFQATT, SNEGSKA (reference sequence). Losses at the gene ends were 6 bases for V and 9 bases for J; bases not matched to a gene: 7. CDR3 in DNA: TGCAGTGCGGCCACAGGGGCCCAAGCTTTCTTT. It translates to CSAATGAQAFF.

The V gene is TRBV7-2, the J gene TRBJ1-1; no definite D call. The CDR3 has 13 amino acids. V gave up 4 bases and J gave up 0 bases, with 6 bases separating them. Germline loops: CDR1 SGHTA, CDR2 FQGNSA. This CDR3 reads CASSSHMNTEAFF. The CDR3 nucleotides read TGTGCCAGCAGCTCACACATGAACACTGAAGCTTTCTTT.

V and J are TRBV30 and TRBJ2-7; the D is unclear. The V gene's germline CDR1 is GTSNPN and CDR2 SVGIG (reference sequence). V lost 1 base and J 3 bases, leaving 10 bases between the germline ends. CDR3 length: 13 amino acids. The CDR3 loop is CAWSDSRNYEQYF. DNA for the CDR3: TGTGCCTGGAGTGATTCCCGGAACTACGAGCAGTACTTC.

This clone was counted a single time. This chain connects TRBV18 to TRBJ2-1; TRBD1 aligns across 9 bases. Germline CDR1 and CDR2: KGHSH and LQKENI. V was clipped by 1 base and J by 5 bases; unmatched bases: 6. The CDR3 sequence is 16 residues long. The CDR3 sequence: CASSPRWTGADNEQFF. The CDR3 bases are TGTGCCAGCTCACCACGATGGACAGGGGCCGACAATGAGCAGTTCTTC.

The CDR3 sequence is CASNIVAGTGELFF. CDR3 DNA: TGTGCCAGTAATATTGTGGCGGGCACCGGGGAGCTGTTTTTT. The chain couples TRBV19 to TRBJ2-2; a possible D gene is TRBD2 (5 bases). The V gene's germline CDR1 is LNHDA and CDR2 SQIVND (reference sequence). The V end lost 7 bases, the J end lost 4 bases, and 13 bases lay between the germline ends. The CDR3 totals 14 residues.

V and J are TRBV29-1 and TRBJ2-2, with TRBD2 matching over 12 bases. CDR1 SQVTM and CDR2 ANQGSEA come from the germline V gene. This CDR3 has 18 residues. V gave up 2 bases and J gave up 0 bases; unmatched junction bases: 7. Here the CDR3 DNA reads TGCAGCGTTGAAATCGTTGGACTAGCGGGGTCGAACACCGGGGAGCTGTTTTTT. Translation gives CSVEIVGLAGSNTGELFF.

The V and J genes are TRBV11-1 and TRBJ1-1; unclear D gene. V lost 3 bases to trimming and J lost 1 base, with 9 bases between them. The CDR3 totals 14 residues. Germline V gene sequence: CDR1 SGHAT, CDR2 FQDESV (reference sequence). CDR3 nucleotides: TGTGCCAGCAGCTTTGGGAAGGAGAACACTGAAGCTTTCTTT. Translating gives CASSFGKENTEAFF.

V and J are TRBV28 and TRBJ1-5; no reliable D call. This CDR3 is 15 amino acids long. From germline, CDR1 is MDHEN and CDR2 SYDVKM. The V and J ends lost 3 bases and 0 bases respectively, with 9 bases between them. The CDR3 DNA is TGTGCCAGCAGTTTTTTCTCCTATAGCAATCAGCCCCAGCATTTT. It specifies CASSFFSYSNQPQHF.

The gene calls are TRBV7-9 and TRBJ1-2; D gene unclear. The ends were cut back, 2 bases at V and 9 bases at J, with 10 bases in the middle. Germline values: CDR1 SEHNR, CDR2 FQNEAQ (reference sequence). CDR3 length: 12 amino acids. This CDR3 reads CASSLNIASYTF. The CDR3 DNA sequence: TGTGCCAGCAGCTTAAATATTGCCAGCTACACCTTC.

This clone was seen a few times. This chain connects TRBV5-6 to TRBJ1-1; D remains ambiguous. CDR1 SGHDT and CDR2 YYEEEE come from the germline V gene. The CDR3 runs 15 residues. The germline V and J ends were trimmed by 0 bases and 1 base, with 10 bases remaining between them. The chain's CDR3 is CASSLVGSPNTEAFF. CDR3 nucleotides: TGTGCCAGCAGCTTGGTGGGGTCTCCGAACACTGAAGCTTTCTTT.

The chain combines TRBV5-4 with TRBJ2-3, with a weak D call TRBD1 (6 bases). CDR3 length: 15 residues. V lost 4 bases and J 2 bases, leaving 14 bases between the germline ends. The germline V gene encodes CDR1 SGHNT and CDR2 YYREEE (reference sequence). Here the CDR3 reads CASSHRQAYTDTQYF. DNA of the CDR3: TGTGCCAGCAGCCATCGACAGGCCTACACAGATACGCAGTATTTT.

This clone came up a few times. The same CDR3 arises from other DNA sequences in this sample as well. The CDR3: CAISESGNRDTEAFF. The CDR3 DNA sequence: TGTGCCATCAGTGAGTCGGGGAACAGGGACACTGAAGCTTTCTTT. This sequence joins TRBV10-3 and TRBJ1-1; weak D call: TRBD1 (6 bases). CDR1 is ENHRY, CDR2 SYGVKD, per germline. Trimming removed 0 bases at V and 3 bases at J, with 11 bases between. This CDR3 has 15 amino acids.

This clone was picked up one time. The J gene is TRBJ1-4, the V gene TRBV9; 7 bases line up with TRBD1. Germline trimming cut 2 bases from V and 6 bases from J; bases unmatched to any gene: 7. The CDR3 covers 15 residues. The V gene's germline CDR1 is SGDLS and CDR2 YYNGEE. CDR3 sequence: CASSVRQGWDEKLFF. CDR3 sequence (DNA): TGTGCCAGCAGCGTCCGACAGGGCTGGGATGAAAAACTGTTTTTT.

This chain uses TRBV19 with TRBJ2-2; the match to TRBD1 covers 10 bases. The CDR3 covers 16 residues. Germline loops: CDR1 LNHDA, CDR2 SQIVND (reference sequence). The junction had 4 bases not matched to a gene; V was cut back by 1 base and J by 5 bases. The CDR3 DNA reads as TGTGCCAGTAGTATAGGAGGGGACAGGGGTACCGGGGAGCTGTTTTTT. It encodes CASSIGGDRGTGELFF.

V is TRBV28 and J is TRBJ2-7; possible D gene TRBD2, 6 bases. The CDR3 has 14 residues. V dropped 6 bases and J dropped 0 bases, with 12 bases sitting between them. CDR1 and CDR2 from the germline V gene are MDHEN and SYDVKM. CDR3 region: CASREGGSSYEQYF. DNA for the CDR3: TGTGCCAGCAGGGAGGGTGGGAGCTCCTACGAGCAGTACTTC.

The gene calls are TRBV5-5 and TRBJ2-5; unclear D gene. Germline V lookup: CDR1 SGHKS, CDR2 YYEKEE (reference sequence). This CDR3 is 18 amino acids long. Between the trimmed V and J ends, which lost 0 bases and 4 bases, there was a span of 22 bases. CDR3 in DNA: TGTGCCAGCAGCTTGGAAGTCGGGCTTTGGCTAGTTGGAGAGACCCAGTACTTC. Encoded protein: CASSLEVGLWLVGETQYF.

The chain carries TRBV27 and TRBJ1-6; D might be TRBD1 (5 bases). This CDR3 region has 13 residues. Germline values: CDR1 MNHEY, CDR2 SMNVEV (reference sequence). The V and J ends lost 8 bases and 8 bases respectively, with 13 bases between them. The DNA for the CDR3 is TGTGCCAGCGGGGACCAGCTTGATTCACCCCTCCACTTT. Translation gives CASGDQLDSPLHF.

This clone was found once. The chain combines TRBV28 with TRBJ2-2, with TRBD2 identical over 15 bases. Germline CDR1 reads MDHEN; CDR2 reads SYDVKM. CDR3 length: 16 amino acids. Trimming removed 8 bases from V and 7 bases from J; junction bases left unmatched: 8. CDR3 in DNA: TGTGCCAGCGGGGGACTAGCGGGAGGAACCCACGGGGAGCTGTTTTTT. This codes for CASGGLAGGTHGELFF.

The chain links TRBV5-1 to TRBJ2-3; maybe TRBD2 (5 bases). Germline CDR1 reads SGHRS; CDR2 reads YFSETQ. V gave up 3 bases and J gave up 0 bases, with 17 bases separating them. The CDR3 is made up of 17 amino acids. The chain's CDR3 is CASSSLGKAASTDTQYF. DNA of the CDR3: TGCGCCAGCAGCTCGCTCGGTAAAGCGGCTAGCACAGATACGCAGTATTTT.

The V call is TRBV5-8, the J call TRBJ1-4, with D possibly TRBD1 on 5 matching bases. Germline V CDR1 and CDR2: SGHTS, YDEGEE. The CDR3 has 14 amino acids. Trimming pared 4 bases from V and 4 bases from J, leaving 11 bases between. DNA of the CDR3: TGTGCCAGCAGCCTGTGGGGGGGTAATGAAAAACTGTTTTTT. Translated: CASSLWGGNEKLFF.

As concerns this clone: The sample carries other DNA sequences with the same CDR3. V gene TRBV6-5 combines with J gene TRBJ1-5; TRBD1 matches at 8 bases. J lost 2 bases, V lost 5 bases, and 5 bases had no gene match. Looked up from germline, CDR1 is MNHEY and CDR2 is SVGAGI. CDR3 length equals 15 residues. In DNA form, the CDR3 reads TGTGCCAGCAGTACAACAGGGGGAGGCAATCAGCCCCAGCATTTT. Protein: CASSTTGGGNQPQHF.

The CDR3 is CASSPTIAGGSKHGYTF. In DNA form, the CDR3 reads TGTGCCAGCAGCCCCACCATCGCAGGGGGCAGTAAGCATGGCTACACCTTC. This chain joins TRBV5-4 and TRBJ1-2; the match to TRBD1 covers 8 bases. The CDR3 length is 17 residues. Germline CDR1 SGHNT, CDR2 YYREEE (reference sequence). V was pared by 4 bases and J by 6 bases, with 17 bases of the junction left unmatched.

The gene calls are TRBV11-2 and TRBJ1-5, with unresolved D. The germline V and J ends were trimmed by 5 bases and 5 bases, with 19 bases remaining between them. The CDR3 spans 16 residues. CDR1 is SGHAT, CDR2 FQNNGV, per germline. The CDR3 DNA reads TGTGCCAGCAGCCCTCGACTGGCCGGCCGCGATCAGCCCCAGCATTTT. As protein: CASSPRLAGRDQPQHF.

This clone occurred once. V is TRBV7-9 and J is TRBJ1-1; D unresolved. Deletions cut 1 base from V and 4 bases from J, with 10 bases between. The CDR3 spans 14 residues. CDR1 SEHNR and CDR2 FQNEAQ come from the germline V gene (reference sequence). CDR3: CASSLGVPPTEAFF. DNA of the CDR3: TGTGCCAGCAGCTTAGGTGTCCCCCCCACTGAAGCTTTCTTT.

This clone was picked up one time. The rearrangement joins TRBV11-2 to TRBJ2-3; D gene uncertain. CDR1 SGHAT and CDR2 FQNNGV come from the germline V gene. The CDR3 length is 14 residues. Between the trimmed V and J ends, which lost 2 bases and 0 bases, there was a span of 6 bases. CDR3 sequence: CASSLLTSTDTQYF. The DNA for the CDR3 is TGTGCCAGCAGCTTATTAACTAGCACAGATACGCAGTATTTT.

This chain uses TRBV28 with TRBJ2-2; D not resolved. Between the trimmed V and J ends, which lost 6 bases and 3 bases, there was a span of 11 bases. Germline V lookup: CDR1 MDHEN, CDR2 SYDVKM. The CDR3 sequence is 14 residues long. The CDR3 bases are TGTGCCAGCAGCACGCGATGGGACACCGGGGAGCTGTTTTTT. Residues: CASSTRWDTGELFF.

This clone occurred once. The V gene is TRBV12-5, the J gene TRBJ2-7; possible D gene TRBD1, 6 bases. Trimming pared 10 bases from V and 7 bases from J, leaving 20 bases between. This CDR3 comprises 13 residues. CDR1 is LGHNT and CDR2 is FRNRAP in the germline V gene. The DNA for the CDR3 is TGTGCTACCGGGGAGTGGGACACCTCGGAGCAGTACTTC. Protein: CATGEWDTSEQYF.

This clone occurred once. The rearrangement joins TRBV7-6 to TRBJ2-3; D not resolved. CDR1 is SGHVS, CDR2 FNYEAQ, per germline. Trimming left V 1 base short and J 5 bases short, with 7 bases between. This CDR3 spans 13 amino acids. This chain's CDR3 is CASSLDYVDTQYF. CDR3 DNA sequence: TGTGCCAGCAGCTTAGATTATGTAGATACGCAGTATTTT.

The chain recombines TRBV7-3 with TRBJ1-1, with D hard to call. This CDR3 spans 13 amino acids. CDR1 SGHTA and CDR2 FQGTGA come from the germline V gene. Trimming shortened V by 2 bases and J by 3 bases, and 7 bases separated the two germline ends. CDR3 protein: CASSLQPDTEAFF. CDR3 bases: TGTGCCAGCAGCTTACAGCCGGACACTGAAGCTTTCTTT.

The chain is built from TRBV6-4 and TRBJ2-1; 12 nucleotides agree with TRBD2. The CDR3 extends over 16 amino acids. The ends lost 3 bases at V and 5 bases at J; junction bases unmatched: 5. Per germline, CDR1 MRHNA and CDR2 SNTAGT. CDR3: CASSDVGTSGHNEQFF. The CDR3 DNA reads TGTGCCAGCAGTGATGTCGGGACTAGCGGGCACAATGAGCAGTTCTTC.